This TCR beta chain derives from a study of T cell changes during pregnancy in multiple sclerosis. Only in-frame clones appear in the TCRdb table, and some are missing; sequencing was by immunoSEQ multiplex PCR. The table has about 80,000 clones, about 95% seen once. The starting material was peripheral blood, obtained in the third trimester of pregnancy. This receptor was obtained from a female donor with multiple sclerosis, enrolled in a pregnancy study.

Written as DNA, the CDR3 is TGCAGCGTTACTAGCTCGTCCTACGAGCAGTACTTC. Protein: CSVTSSSYEQYF. This chain links TRBV29-1 with TRBJ2-7; D perhaps matches TRBD2 (6 bases). Germline assignment: CDR1 SQVTM and CDR2 ANQGSEA. V lost 5 bases and J 1 base, leaving 9 bases between the germline ends. The CDR3 is 12 residues long.